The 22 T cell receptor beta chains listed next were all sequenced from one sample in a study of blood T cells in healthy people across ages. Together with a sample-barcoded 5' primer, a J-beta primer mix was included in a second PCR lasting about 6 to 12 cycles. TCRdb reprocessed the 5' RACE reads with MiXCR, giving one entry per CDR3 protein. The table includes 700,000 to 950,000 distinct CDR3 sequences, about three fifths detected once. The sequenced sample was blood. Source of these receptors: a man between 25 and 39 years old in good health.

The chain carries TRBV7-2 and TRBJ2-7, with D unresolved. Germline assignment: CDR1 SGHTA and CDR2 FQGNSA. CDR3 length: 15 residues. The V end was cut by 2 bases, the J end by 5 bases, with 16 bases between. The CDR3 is CASSLMGRFEDEQYF. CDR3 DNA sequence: TGTGCCAGCAGCTTAATGGGCCGCTTTGAGGACGAGCAGTACTTC.

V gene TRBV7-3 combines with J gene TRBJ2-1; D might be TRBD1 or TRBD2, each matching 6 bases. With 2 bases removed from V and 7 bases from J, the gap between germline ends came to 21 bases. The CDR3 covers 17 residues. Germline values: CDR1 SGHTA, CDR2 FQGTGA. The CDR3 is CASSLGGGGAEANEQFF. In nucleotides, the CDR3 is TGTGCCAGCAGCTTAGGTGGGGGCGGGGCTGAGGCGAATGAGCAGTTCTTC.

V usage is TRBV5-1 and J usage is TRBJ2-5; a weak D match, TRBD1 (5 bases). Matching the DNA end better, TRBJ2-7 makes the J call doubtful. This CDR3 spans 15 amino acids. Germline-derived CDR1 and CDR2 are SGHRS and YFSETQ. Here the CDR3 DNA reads TGCGCCAGCAGCTTGCAACAGGCGGTCGGATCCGAGCAGTACTTC. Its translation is CASSLQQAVGSEQYF.

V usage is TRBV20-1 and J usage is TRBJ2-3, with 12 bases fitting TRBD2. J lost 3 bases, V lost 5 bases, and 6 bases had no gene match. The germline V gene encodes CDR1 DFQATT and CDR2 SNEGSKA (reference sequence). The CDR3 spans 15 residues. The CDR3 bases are TGCAGTGCTTGCCGACTAGCGGGAGAAACAGATACGCAGTATTTT. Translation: CSACRLAGETDTQYF.

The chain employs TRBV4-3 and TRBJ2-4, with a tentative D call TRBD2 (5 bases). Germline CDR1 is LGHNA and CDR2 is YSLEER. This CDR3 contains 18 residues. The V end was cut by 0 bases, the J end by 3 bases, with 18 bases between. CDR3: CASSQDLQPGSGKNIQYF. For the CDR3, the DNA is TGCGCCAGCAGCCAAGATTTGCAGCCGGGATCGGGCAAAAACATTCAGTACTTC.

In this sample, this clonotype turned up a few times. This CDR3 is CASSEHPTIPAETQYF. The CDR3 DNA sequence: TGTGCCAGCAGTGAACACCCTACCATCCCCGCAGAGACCCAGTACTTC. V is TRBV6-1 and J is TRBJ2-5, with D unresolved. CDR1 and CDR2 from the germline V gene are MNHNS and SASEGT. Trimming cost V 2 bases and J 4 bases, with 17 bases left between them. The CDR3 is 16 residues long.

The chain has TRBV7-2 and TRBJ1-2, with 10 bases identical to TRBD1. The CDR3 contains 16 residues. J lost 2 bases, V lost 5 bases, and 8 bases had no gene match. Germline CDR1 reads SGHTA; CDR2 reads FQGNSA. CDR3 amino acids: CASSPRPGQGNYGYTF. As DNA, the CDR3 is TGTGCCAGCAGCCCGCGCCCGGGACAGGGGAACTATGGCTACACCTTC.

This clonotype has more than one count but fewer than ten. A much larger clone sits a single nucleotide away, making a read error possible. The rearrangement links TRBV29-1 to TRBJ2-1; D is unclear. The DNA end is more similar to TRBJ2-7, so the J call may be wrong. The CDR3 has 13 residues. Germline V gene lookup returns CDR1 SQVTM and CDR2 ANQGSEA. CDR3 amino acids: CSVVLFSYNEQYF. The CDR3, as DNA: TGCAGCGTTGTGCTATTTTCCTACAATGAGCAGTACTTC.

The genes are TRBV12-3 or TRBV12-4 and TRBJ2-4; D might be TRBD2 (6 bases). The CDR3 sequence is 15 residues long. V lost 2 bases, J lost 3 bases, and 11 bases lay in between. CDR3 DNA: TGTGCCAGCAGTTTAATGCGGGGAGGCAAAAACATTCAGTACTTC. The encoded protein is CASSLMRGGKNIQYF.

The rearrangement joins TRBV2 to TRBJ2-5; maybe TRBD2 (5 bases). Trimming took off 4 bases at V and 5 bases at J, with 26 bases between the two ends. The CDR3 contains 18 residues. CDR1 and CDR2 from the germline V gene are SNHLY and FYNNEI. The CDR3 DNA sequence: TGTGCCAGCAGTGGTCCACTCGGACGCGGAGGCCACGCGGAGACCCAGTACTTC. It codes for CASSGPLGRGGHAETQYF.

In DNA form, the CDR3 reads TGTGCCAGCAGCTTTGCGGGAGGGCATGAGACCCAGTACTTC. The encoded protein is CASSFAGGHETQYF. The V and J genes are TRBV7-6 and TRBJ2-7; 9 bases map to TRBD2. The DNA end lines up better with TRBJ2-5; the J call may be wrong. Germline V gene sequence: CDR1 SGHVS, CDR2 FNYEAQ. CDR3 length: 14 residues.

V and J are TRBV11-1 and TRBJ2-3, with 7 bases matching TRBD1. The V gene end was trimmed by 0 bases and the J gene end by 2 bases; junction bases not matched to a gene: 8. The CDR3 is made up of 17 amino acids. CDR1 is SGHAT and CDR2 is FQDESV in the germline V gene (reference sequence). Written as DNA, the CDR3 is TGTGCCAGCAGCTTAGCGTTGACAGGGAGAACCACAGATACGCAGTATTTT. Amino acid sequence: CASSLALTGRTTDTQYF.

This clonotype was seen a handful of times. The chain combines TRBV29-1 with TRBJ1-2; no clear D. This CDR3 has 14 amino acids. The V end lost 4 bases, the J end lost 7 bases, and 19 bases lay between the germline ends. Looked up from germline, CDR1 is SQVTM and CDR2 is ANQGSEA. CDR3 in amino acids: CSVAGDGEGGGYTF. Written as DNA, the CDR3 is TGCAGCGTTGCCGGGGATGGGGAAGGCGGTGGCTACACCTTC.

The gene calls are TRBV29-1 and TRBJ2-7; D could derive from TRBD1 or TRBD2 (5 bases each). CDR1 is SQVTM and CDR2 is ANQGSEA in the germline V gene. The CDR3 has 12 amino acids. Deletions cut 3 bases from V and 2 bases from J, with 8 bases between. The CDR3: CSVEWGTYEQYF. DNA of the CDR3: TGCAGCGTTGAGTGGGGGACCTACGAGCAGTACTTC.

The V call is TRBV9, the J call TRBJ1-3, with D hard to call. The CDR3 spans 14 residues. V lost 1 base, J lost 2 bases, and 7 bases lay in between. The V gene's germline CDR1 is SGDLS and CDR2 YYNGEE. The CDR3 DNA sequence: TGTGCCAGCAGCGTATCATCTACTGGAAACACCATATATTTT. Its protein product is CASSVSSTGNTIYF.

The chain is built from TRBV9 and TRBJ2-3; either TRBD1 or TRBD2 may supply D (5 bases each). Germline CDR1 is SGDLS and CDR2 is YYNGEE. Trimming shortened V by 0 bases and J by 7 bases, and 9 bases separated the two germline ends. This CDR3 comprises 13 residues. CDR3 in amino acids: CASSVVEGNTQYF. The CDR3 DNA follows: TGTGCCAGCAGCGTAGTAGAGGGGAATACGCAGTATTTT.

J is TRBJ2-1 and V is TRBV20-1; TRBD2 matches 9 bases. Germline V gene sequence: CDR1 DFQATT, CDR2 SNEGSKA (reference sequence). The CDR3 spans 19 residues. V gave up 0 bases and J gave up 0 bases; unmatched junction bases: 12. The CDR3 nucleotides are TGCAGTGCTAGAGATCCGGGACTAGCTTCATCAGGCTCCTACAATGAGCAGTTCTTC. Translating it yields CSARDPGLASSGSYNEQFF.

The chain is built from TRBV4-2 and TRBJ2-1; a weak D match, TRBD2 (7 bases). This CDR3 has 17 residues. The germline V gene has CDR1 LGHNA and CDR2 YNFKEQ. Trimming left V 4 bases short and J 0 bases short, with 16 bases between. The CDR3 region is CASSLRGLAGSYNEQFF. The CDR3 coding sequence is TGTGCCAGCAGCCTCAGGGGTTTAGCGGGCTCCTACAATGAGCAGTTCTTC.

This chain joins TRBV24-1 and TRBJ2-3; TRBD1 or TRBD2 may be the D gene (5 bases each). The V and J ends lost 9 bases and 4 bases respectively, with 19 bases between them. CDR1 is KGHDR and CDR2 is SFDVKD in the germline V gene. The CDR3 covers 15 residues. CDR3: CATDRGANTADTQYF. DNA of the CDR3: TGTGCCACCGACAGAGGGGCTAACACAGCAGATACGCAGTATTTT.

The CDR3 loop reads CASSSVGTSGSYEQYF. The CDR3 bases are TGTGCCAGCAGTTCGGTCGGGACTAGCGGGTCCTACGAGCAGTACTTC. The chain uses TRBV12-3 or TRBV12-4 and TRBJ2-7; TRBD2 aligns across 12 bases. CDR3 length: 16 residues. The trim removed 4 bases at V and 1 base at J, leaving 5 bases unmatched.

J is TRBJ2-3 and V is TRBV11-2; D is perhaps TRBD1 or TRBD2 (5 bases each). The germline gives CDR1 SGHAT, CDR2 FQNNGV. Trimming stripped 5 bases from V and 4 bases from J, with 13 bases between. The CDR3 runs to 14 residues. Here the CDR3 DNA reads TGTGCCAGCAGCGTGGGACCGGACCCAGATACGCAGTATTTT. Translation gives CASSVGPDPDTQYF.

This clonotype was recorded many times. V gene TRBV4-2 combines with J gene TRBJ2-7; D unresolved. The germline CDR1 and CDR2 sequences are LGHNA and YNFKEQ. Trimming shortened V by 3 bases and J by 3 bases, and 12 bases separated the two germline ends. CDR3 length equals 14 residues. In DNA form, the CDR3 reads TGTGCCAGCAGCCATGGCACGGAAATCTACGAGCAGTACTTC. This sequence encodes CASSHGTEIYEQYF.